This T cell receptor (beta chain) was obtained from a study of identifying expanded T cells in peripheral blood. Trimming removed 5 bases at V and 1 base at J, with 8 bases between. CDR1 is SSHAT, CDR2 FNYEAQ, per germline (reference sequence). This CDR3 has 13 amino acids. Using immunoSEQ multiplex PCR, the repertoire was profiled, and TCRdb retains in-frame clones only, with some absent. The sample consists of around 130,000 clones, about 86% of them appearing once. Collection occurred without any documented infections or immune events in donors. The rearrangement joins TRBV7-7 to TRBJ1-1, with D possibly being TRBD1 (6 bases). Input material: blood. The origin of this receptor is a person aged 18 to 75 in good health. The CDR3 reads CASSLDRNTEAFF. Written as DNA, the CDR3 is TGTGCCAGCAGCCTGGACAGGAACACTGAAGCTTTCTTT. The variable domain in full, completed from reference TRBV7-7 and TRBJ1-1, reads GAGVSQSPRYKVTKRGQDVTLRCDPISSHATLYWYQQALGQGPEFLTYFNYEAQPDKSGLPSDRFSAERPEGSISTLTIQRTEQRDSAMYRCASSLDRNTEAFFGQGTRLTVV.